This T cell receptor beta chain was found in a study of OX40 agonist ivuxolimab in advanced cancers. On the study more broadly: The dose-escalation cohort had hepatocellular carcinoma, melanoma, renal cell or head and neck cancer.

Overall study findings and caveats: The expanded peripheral T cells' antigen specificity was not determined.

The CDR3 contains 17 residues. V was clipped by 5 bases and J by 0 bases, with 20 bases between them. The V gene's germline CDR1 is SEHNR and CDR2 FQNEAQ (reference sequence). Notes on this clone: Its target is unknown.

Only in-frame clones appear in the TCRdb table, and some are missing; sequencing was by immunoSEQ multiplex PCR. The table includes around 15,000 clones, about 60% detected once. This rearrangement joins TRBV7-9 to TRBJ2-7, with a tentative D call TRBD2 (6 bases). The sample in question was CD4+ or CD8+ T cells sorted from blood, obtained in a trial of the OX40 agonist ivuxolimab. The TCR sequence derives from an adult with an advanced solid tumor such as melanoma, head and neck, liver or kidney cancer. In nucleotides, the CDR3 is TGTGCCAGCAGCGAAACTAAGGTGGGGGGAGTCTCCTACGAGCAGTACTTC. Amino acids: CASSETKVGGVSYEQYF.